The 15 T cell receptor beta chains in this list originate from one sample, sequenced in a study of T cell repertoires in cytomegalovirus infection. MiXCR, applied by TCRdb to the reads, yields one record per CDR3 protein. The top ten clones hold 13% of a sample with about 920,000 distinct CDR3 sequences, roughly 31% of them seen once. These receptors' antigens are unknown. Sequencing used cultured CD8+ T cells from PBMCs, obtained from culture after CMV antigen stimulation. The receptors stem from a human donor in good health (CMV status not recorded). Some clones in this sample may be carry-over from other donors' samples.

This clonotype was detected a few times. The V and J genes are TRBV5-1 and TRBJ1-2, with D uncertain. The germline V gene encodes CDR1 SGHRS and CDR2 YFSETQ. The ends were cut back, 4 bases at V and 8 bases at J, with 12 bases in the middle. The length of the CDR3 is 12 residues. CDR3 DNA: TGCGCCAGCAGCCGTCCCGACGTGGGCTACACCTTC. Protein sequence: CASSRPDVGYTF.

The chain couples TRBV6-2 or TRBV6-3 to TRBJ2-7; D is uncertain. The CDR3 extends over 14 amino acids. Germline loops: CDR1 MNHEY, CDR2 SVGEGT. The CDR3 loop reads CGSSYSNPYYEQYV. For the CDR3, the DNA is TGTGGCAGCAGTTACTCGAACCCGTACTACGAGCAGTACGTC.

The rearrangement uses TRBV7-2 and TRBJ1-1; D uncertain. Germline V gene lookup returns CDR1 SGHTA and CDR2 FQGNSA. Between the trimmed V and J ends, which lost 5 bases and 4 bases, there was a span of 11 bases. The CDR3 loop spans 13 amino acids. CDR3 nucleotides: TGTGCCAGCAGCCCTAATCTGGGCACTGAAGCTTTCTTT. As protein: CASSPNLGTEAFF.

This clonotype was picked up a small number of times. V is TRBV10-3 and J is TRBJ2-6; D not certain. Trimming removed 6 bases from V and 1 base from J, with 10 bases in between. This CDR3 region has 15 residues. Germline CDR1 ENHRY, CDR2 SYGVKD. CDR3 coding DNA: TGTGCCATCAGGCCAATGGGGTCTGGGGCCAACGTCCTGACTTTC. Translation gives CAIRPMGSGANVLTF.

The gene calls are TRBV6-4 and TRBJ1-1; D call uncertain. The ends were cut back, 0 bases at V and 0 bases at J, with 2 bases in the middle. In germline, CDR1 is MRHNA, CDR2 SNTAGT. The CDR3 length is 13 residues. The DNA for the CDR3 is TGTGCCAGCAGTGACTCGGTGAACACTGAAGCTTTCTTT. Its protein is CASSDSVNTEAFF.

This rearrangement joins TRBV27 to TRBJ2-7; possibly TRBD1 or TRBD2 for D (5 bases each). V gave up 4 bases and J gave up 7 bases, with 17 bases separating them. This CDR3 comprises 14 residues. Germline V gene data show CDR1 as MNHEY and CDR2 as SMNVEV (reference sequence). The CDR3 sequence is CASSSGQGLGEQYV. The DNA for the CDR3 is TGTGCCAGCAGTTCGGGGCAGGGTTTAGGAGAGCAGTACGTC.

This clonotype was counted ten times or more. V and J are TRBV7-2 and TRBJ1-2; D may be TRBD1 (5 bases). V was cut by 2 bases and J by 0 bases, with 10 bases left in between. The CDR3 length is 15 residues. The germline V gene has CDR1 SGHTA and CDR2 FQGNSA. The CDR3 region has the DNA TGTGCCAGCAGCTTATGGGGCAGCGCTAACTATGGCTACACCTTC. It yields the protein CASSLWGSANYGYTF.

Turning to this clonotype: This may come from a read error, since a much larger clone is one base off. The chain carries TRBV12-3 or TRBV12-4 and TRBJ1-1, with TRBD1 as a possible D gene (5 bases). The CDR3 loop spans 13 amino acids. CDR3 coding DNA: TGTGCCAGCAGTTTAAACTCTGGGACCGAAGCTTCCTTT. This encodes CASSLNSGTEASF.

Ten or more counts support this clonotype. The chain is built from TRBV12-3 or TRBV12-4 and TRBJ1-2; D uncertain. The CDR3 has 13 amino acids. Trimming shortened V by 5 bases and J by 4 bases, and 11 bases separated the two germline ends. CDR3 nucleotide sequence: TGTGCCAGCAGTCGGGCAGACCCCTATGGCTACACCTTC. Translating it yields CASSRADPYGYTF.

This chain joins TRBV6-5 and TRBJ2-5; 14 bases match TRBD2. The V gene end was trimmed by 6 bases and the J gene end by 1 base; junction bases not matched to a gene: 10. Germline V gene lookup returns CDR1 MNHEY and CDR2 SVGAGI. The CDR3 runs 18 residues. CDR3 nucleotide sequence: TGTGCCAGCAGACCTGGGACTAGCGGGGGCCCGGCCCAAGAGACCCAGTACTTC. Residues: CASRPGTSGGPAQETQYF.

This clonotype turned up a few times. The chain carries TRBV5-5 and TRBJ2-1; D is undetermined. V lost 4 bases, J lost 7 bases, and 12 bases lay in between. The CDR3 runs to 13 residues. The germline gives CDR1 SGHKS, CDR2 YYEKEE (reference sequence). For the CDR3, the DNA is TGTGCCAGCAGCCCGCCCCGAGAAAATGAGCAGTTCTTC. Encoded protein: CASSPPRENEQFF.

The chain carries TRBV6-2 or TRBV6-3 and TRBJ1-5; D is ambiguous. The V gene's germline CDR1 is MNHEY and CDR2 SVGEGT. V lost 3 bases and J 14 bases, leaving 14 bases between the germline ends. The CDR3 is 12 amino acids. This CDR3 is CASSYADPPKHF. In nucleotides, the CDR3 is TGTGCCAGCAGTTATGCAGACCCTCCTAAGCATTTT.

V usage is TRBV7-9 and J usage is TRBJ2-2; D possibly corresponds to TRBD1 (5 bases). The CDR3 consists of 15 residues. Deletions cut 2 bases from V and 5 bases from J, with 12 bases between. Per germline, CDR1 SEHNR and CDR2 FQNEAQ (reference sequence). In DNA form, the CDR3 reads TGTGCCAGCAGCTTATCCTCAGGGAAAACCGGGGAGCTGTTTTTT. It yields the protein CASSLSSGKTGELFF. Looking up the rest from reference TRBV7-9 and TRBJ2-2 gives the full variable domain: DTGVSQNPRHKITKRGQNVTFRCDPISEHNRLYWYRQTLGQGPEFLTYFQNEAQLEKSRLLSDRFSAERPKGSFSTLEIQRTEQGDSAMYLCASSLSSGKTGELFFGEGSRLTVL.

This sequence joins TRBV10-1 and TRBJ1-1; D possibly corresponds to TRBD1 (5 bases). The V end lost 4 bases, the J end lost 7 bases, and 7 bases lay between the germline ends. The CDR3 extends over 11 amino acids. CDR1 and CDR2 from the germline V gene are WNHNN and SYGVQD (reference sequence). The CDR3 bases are TGCGCCAGCAGTGGTGGGGGTGAAGCTTTCTTT. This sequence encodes CASSGGGEAFF.

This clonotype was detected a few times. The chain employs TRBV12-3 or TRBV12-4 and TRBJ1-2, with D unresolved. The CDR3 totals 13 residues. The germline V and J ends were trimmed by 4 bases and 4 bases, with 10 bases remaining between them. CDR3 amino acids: CASSSSLSYGYTF. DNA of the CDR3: TGTGCCAGCAGTTCTTCCCTTTCCTATGGCTACACCTTC.